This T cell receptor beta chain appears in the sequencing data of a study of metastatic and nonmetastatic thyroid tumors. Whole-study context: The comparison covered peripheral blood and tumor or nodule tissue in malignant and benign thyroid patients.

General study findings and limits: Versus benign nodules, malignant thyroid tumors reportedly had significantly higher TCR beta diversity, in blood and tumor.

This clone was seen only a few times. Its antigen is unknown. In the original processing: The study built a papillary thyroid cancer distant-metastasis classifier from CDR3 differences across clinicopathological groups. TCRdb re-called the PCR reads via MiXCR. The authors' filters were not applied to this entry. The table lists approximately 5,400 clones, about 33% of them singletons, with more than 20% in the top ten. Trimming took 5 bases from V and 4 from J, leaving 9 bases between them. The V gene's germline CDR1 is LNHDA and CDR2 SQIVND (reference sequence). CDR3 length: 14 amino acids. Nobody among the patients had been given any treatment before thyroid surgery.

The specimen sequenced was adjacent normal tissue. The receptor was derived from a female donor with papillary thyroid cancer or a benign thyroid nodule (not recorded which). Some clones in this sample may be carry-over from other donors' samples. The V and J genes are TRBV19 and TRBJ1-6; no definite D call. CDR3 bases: TGTGCCAGTAGTCTGATGGGGTATAATTCACCCCTCCACTTT. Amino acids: CASSLMGYNSPLHF. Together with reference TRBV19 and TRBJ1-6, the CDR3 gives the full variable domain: DGGITQSPKYLFRKEGQNVTLSCEQNLNHDAMYWYRQDPGQGLRLIYYSQIVNDFQKGDIAEGYSVSREKKESFPLTVTSAQKNPTAFYLCASSLMGYNSPLHFGNGTRLTVT.